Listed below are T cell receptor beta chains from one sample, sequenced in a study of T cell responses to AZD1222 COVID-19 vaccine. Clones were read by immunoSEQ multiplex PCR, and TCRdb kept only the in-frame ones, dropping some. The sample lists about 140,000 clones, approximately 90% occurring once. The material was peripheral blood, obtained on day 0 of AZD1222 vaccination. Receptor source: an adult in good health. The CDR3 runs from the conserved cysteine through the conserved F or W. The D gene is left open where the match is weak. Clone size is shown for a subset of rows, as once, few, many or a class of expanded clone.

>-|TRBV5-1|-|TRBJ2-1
CASSSAVTYNEQFF
TGCGCCAGCAGCTCAGCGGTCACCTACAATGAGCAGTTCTTC
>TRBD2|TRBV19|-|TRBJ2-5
CASKALLAGEETQYF
TGTGCCAGTAAAGCGTTGCTAGCGGGAGAAGAGACCCAGTACTTC
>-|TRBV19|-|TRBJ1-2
CASRSGWRGPNYGYTF
TGTGCCAGTAGATCGGGGTGGCGGGGACCGAACTATGGCTACACCTTC
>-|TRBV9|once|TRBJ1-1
CASSVGGYTEAFF
TGTGCCAGCAGCGTAGGCGGTTACACTGAAGCTTTCTTT
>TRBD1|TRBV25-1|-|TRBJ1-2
CASSELEGGVDYTF
TGTGCCAGCAGTGAATTAGAAGGGGGCGTCGACTACACCTTC
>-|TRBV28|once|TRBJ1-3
CASSLSGGSGNTIYF
TGTGCCAGCAGTTTATCAGGTGGCTCTGGAAACACCATATATTTT
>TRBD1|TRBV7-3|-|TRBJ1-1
CASSSTGAHTEAFF
TGTGCCAGCAGCTCCACAGGGGCGCACACTGAAGCTTTCTTT
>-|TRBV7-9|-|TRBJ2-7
CASSLDRAGSHEQYF
TGTGCCAGCAGCTTAGATAGGGCAGGGTCCCACGAGCAGTACTTC
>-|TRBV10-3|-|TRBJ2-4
CAISKEVAKNIQYF
TGTGCCATCTCCAAGGAAGTAGCCAAAAACATTCAGTACTTC
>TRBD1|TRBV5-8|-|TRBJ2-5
CASSRGDRGVMFGETQYF
TGTGCCAGCAGCCGCGGGGACAGGGGTGTAATGTTTGGAGAGACCCAGTACTTC
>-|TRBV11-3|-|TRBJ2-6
CASSLAGAGANVLTF
TGTGCCAGCAGCTTAGCGGGAGCTGGGGCCAACGTCCTGACTTTC
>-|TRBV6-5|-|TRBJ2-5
CASSYSLGSETQYF
TGTGCCAGCAGTTACTCCTTAGGGAGTGAGACCCAGTACTTC
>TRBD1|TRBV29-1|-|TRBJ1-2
CSVAPLGGGAGYGYTF
TGCAGCGTGGCTCCCCTCGGAGGGGGCGCAGGCTATGGCTACACCTTC
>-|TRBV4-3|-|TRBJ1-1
CASSQVMGVPLTEAFF
TGCGCCAGCAGCCAAGTGATGGGCGTGCCTTTAACTGAAGCTTTCTTT
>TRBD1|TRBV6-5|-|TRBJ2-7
CASSTRGTGYYEQYF
TGTGCCAGCTCCACGCGGGGGACAGGGTACTACGAGCAGTACTTC
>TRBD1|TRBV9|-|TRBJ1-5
CASSGTGQHNQPQHF
TGTGCCAGCAGCGGAACGGGACAGCATAATCAGCCCCAGCATTTT
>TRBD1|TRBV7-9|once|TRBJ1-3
CASSPGTGSSGNTIYF
TGTGCCAGCAGCCCTGGGACAGGCTCATCTGGAAACACCATATATTTT
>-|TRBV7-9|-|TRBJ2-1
CASRSNTPFGEQFF
TGTGCCAGCAGAAGTAACACCCCTTTCGGTGAGCAGTTCTTC
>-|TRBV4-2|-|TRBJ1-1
CASSQDSETEAFF
TGTGCCAGCAGCCAAGATTCGGAAACTGAAGCTTTCTTT
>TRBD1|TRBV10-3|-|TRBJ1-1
CAISESGTGYTEAFF
TGTGCCATCAGTGAGTCAGGGACAGGTTACACTGAAGCTTTCTTT
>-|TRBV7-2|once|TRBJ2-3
CASSLRLTDTQYF
TGTGCCAGCAGCCTTCGGCTTACAGATACGCAGTATTTT
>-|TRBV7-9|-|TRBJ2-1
CASSLSPYNEQFF
TGTGCCAGCAGCTTATCCCCCTACAATGAGCAGTTCTTC